This TCR beta chain originates from a study of neurological immune-mediated disorders. Study outcomes and limitations: There were no CDR3 amino acid sequences shared by expanded clones across subjects, a result suggesting private repertoires in all groups. Falling below healthy controls, multiple sclerosis showed the least TCR clonal expansion, while HTLV-1-associated myelopathy showed the most.

This clonotype appeared many times. Its antigen is unknown. The cDNA was generated through 5'RACE incorporating 10-nucleotide random UMIs. TCRdb re-derived calls from the 5' RACE reads in MiXCR, one entry per CDR3 protein. The sample includes some 60,000 distinct CDR3 sequences, roughly a tenth seen only once; the top ten take about 6.3%. Per the germline V gene, CDR1 is SGHRS and CDR2 is YFSETQ. The CDR3 is 13 residues long. Trimming stripped 3 bases from V and 0 bases from J, with 7 bases between. Stated time point: longitudinal time-point 1 (baseline). Stored at -80 C, 2 million PBMCs were the source of the unsorted libraries.

The chain employs TRBV5-1 and TRBJ2-7; possible D gene TRBD2, 5 bases. Source material: PBMCs. This TCR was sampled from a male donor with HTLV-1-associated myelopathy (HAM/TSP). The CDR3 loop is CASSSGSSYEQYF. The CDR3 DNA sequence: TGCGCCAGCAGCTCGGGAAGCTCCTACGAGCAGTACTTC.